The 21 T cell receptor beta chains below all came from one sample that was sequenced in a study of T cells in Graves' hyperthyroidism and ophthalmopathy. Amplified TCR beta CDR3 regions derived from RNA transcripts. A set of HTBI primers served as the primers for a first-round RT-PCR of the TCR CDR3. TCRdb itself ran the multiplex PCR reads through MiXCR, one entry per CDR3 protein. The table shows 350,000 or so distinct CDR3 sequences, with 15% to 20% occurring only once. The sample comprised blood. These receptors all stem from a woman aged 40 to 50 with Graves' ophthalmopathy.

In this sample, this clonotype turned up many times. The chain carries TRBV7-9 and TRBJ2-5, with D possibly TRBD2 on 5 matching bases. The germline V gene encodes CDR1 SEHNR and CDR2 FQNEAQ (reference sequence). This CDR3 contains 13 residues. V was clipped by 1 base and J by 6 bases, with 9 bases between them. CDR3 nucleotide sequence: TGTGCCAGCAGCTTAGAAGGAGGCAAGACCCAGTACTTC. This codes for CASSLEGGKTQYF.

This clonotype was recorded many times. V usage is TRBV25-1 and J usage is TRBJ2-5, with D perhaps TRBD1 (6 bases). The CDR3 runs 15 residues. The germline V gene has CDR1 MGHDK and CDR2 SYGVNS. V was clipped by 0 bases and J by 5 bases, with 13 bases between them. The CDR3 coding sequence is TGTGCCAGCAGTGAATATGAGGCAGGGGCCGAGACCCAGTACTTC. Its translation is CASSEYEAGAETQYF.

Many counts were recorded for this clonotype. A read error may be the cause here, since a much bigger clone is one base away. No conserved phenylalanine or tryptophan ends this CDR3, so it is likely a read error. V is TRBV28 and J is TRBJ2-6, with D possibly TRBD1 on 5 matching bases. The CDR3 has 16 residues. Trimming took off 4 bases at V and 0 bases at J, with 10 bases between the two ends. Germline CDR1 is MDHEN and CDR2 is SYDVKM. In DNA form, the CDR3 reads TGTGCCAGCAGTTCCGGACAAGTCTCTGGGGCCAACGTCCTGACTCTC. Translated: CASSSGQVSGANVLTL.

This clonotype has at least ten counts. V and J are TRBV29-1 and TRBJ2-2, with D uncertain. Trimming cost V 4 bases and J 0 bases, with 0 bases left between them. Germline V gene data show CDR1 as SQVTM and CDR2 as ANQGSEA. This CDR3 is built from 11 residues. In DNA form, the CDR3 reads TGCAGCGTTGCGAACACCGGGGAGCTGTTTTTT. Its protein product is CSVANTGELFF.

The table lists this clonotype with many counts. CDR3 amino acids: CSASRGLTQHF. In DNA form, the CDR3 reads TGCAGTGCTAGCCGGGGTCTGACCCAGCATTTT. This chain joins TRBV20-1 and TRBJ1-5, with unresolved D. The germline gives CDR1 DFQATT, CDR2 SNEGSKA (reference sequence). This CDR3 comprises 11 residues. V shed 3 bases and J shed 11 bases, with 11 bases lying between them.

This clonotype was detected ten times or more. V is TRBV6-1 and J is TRBJ2-2; no firm D call. Germline CDR1 and CDR2: MNHNS and SASEGT. The ends were cut back, 7 bases at V and 0 bases at J, with 15 bases in the middle. The length of the CDR3 is 16 residues. The CDR3, as DNA: TGTGCCAGCACCAAATCTGGCAGTACGAACACCGGGGAGCTGTTTTTT. Residues: CASTKSGSTNTGELFF.

A few counts support this clonotype. A much larger clone lies a single base off, so this may be a read error. The rearrangement joins TRBV12-5 to TRBJ2-2; D gene ambiguous. The CDR3 loop spans 12 amino acids. Germline-derived CDR1 and CDR2 are LGHNT and FRNRAP. V was cut by 4 bases and J by 7 bases, with 7 bases left in between. The CDR3 is CASGSSGGELFF. The CDR3, as DNA: TGTGCTAGTGGTTCGTCAGGCGGGGAGCTGTTTTTT.

This clonotype appeared many times. V is TRBV5-4 and J is TRBJ1-1; D not certain. CDR1 and CDR2 from the germline V gene are SGHNT and YYREEE (reference sequence). Trimming took 0 bases from V and 0 from J, leaving 12 bases between them. The CDR3 loop spans 16 amino acids. The CDR3 DNA sequence: TGTGCCAGCAGCTTGGGTGGCAGCCGACTGAACACTGAAGCTTTCTTT. This gives the protein CASSLGGSRLNTEAFF.

The genes are TRBV30 and TRBJ1-3; no firm D call. The ends were cut back, 2 bases at V and 7 bases at J, with 9 bases in the middle. CDR3 length: 12 residues. In germline, CDR1 is GTSNPN, CDR2 SVGIG (reference sequence). Here the CDR3 reads CAWSPGRNTIYF. DNA of the CDR3: TGTGCCTGGAGTCCAGGACGGAACACCATATATTTT.

This clonotype has ten or more counts. The rearrangement joins TRBV4-1 to TRBJ1-2, with 7 bases that match TRBD1. The ends lost 3 bases at V and 6 bases at J; junction bases unmatched: 7. Germline CDR1 is MGHRA and CDR2 is YSYEKL. The length of the CDR3 is 14 residues. The CDR3 reads CASSHTGAENGYTF. The DNA for the CDR3 is TGCGCCAGCAGCCACACAGGGGCGGAGAATGGCTACACCTTC.

On this clonotype itself: At one of its ends the junction is not consistent with the germline gene, which may arise from a read error. V usage is TRBV15 and J usage is TRBJ2-5; no reliable D call. This CDR3 is built from 13 residues. Germline CDR1 is LNHNV and CDR2 is YYDKDF (reference sequence). DNA for the CDR3: TGTGCCATCAGCAGAGTTGCCGGGGAGACCCAGTACTTC. Amino acid sequence: CAISRVAGETQYF.

This clonotype has at least ten counts. The chain recombines TRBV2 with TRBJ2-5; perhaps TRBD2 as D (6 bases). The CDR3 is 13 residues long. Per germline, CDR1 SNHLY and CDR2 FYNNEI. V dropped 10 bases and J dropped 2 bases, with 14 bases sitting between them. CDR3 in DNA: TGTGCCACCTCTCTCGGGGGTCAAGAGACCCAGTACTTC. Translated, it gives CATSLGGQETQYF.

In its sample, this clonotype was seen many times. The chain is built from TRBV4-1 and TRBJ2-2; D may be TRBD1 (5 bases). The germline CDR1 and CDR2 sequences are MGHRA and YSYEKL. Trimming stripped 0 bases from V and 6 bases from J, with 17 bases between. The CDR3 has 17 amino acids. The DNA of the CDR3 is TGCGCCAGCAGCCAAGATGGGGCAGGGCATTGGCCCGGGGAGCTGTTTTTT. Its protein product is CASSQDGAGHWPGELFF.

This clonotype was counted ten times or more. The chain joins TRBV20-1 to TRBJ2-7; D remains unclear. V was trimmed by 5 bases and J by 2 bases, leaving 7 bases between them. CDR3 length: 11 amino acids. CDR1 and CDR2 (germline): DFQATT, SNEGSKA (reference sequence). CDR3 sequence: CSAPLTYEQYF. The CDR3 DNA is TGCAGTGCTCCCCTCACCTACGAGCAGTACTTC.

This clonotype was observed many times. The chain couples TRBV28 to TRBJ1-6; D not resolved. Trimming left V 5 bases short and J 10 bases short, with 21 bases between. CDR3 length: 16 amino acids. Germline CDR1 and CDR2: MDHEN and SYDVKM. CDR3 sequence reads: CASSLLSSIIGSPLHF. The CDR3 DNA reads as TGTGCCAGCAGTCTTTTAAGCAGCATCATTGGCTCACCCCTCCACTTT.

The V gene is TRBV27, the J gene TRBJ1-2; TRBD1 matches at 12 bases. Germline CDR1 is MNHEY and CDR2 is SMNVEV (reference sequence). The CDR3 is made up of 17 amino acids. The ends lost 3 bases at V and 4 bases at J; junction bases unmatched: 9. CDR3 sequence: CASSLGQGAPLGYGYTF. For the CDR3, the DNA is TGTGCCAGCAGTTTGGGACAGGGGGCGCCTCTAGGCTATGGCTACACCTTC.

This clonotype was counted between two and nine times. At one boundary the junction diverges from the germline segment, which might be a read error. V usage is TRBV4-2 and J usage is TRBJ2-7; 8 bases match TRBD2. Germline-derived CDR1 and CDR2 are LGHNA and YNFKEQ. There are 15 residues in the CDR3. This chain's CDR3 is CASSRGGGPSYEQYF. In DNA form, the CDR3 reads TGTGCAAGCAGCCGGGGGGGGGGGCCGTCCTACGAGCAGTACTTC.

At least ten counts were recorded for this clonotype. This sequence may be a read error, since a much larger clone differs from it by one base. Here the CDR3 omits its conserved ending phenylalanine or tryptophan, so a read error is the likely source. The chain employs TRBV27 and TRBJ2-7; 10 nucleotides line up with TRBD1. In germline, CDR1 is MNHEY, CDR2 SMNVEV (reference sequence). The CDR3 has 15 residues. Unmatched junction bases numbered 8, after V lost 4 bases and J lost 5 bases. The DNA for the CDR3 is TGTGCCAGCAGTTCCTTGGGACAGGGGAAGAACGAGCAGTACCTC. This translates into CASSSLGQGKNEQYL.

The sample holds many counts of this clonotype. The chain links TRBV29-1 to TRBJ1-2, with unresolved D. Germline lookup yields CDR1 SQVTM and CDR2 ANQGSEA. This CDR3 has 13 amino acids. Deletions cut 7 bases from V and 8 bases from J, with 20 bases between. The chain's CDR3 is CSDLDRRLNGYTF. Here the CDR3 DNA reads TGCAGCGATCTGGACCGAAGACTGAACGGCTACACCTTC.

This chain joins TRBV6-1 and TRBJ2-2; D remains unclear. Trimming shortened V by 11 bases and J by 0 bases, and 10 bases separated the two germline ends. In germline, CDR1 is MNHNS, CDR2 SASEGT. There are 13 residues in the CDR3. The CDR3: CAGRPPNTGELFF. The DNA of the CDR3 is TGTGCCGGTAGGCCCCCGAACACCGGGGAGCTGTTTTTT.

The chain recombines TRBV28 with TRBJ2-5; tentative D call: TRBD1 (6 bases). There are 15 residues in the CDR3. V lost 3 bases and J 6 bases, leaving 17 bases between the germline ends. Germline V CDR1 and CDR2: MDHEN, SYDVKM. The CDR3 loop reads CASSFPGDVLKTQYF. The CDR3 region has the DNA TGTGCCAGCAGTTTCCCAGGGGATGTTTTGAAGACCCAGTACTTC.